This T cell receptor (beta chain) was observed in a study of identical twins' blood T cells. TCRdb ran MiXCR on the 5' RACE reads and lists one entry per CDR3 protein. Of fewer than 450,000 distinct CDR3 sequences listed, under 30% are singletons. Germline lookup yields CDR1 SGHDT and CDR2 YYEEEE. The CDR3 is 17 residues long. J lost 1 base, V lost 4 bases, and 12 bases had no gene match. Sequenced: PBMCs. The gene calls are TRBV5-6 and TRBJ2-5; 8 bases fit TRBD1. The clonotype was recovered from a woman between 18 and 49 years old in good health. The CDR3 sequence is CASSRTIRQGTQETQYF. The CDR3 nucleotides are TGTGCCAGCAGCCGAACTATTCGACAGGGGACCCAAGAGACCCAGTACTTC.